This TCR beta chain was sequenced for a study of T cells in Graves' hyperthyroidism and ophthalmopathy. Across the study: Peripheral blood was secured at the point of initial diagnosis, before any treatment. Study-wide findings and caveats: Most thyroid clonotypes that were expanded above 0.001 also turned up in blood. A 13 V-J model separated ophthalmopathy from stable hyperthyroidism.

V lost 2 bases and J lost 5, with 6 bases in between. The CDR3 loop spans 12 amino acids. Germline-derived CDR1 and CDR2 are MNHNS and SASEGT. The table lists this clonotype with many counts. Its specificity is unknown. What was amplified from RNA transcripts were TCR beta CDR3 regions. First-round RT-PCR of the TCR CDR3 relied on the HTBI primer set. TCRdb called the multiplex PCR reads again in MiXCR, with one record for every CDR3 protein. The table has under 450,000 distinct CDR3 sequences, roughly 14% seen once; the top ten hold 20% to 25%. Over 9 ml of fresh peripheral blood supplied the PBMCs. This TCR was recovered from a man aged 30-40 years with Graves' hyperthyroidism that later progressed to Graves' ophthalmopathy. The rearrangement joins TRBV6-1 to TRBJ1-2; D remains ambiguous. The source material was blood. The CDR3 region is CASSEPLYGYTF. CDR3 coding DNA: TGTGCCAGCAGTGAACCCCTGTATGGCTACACCTTC.